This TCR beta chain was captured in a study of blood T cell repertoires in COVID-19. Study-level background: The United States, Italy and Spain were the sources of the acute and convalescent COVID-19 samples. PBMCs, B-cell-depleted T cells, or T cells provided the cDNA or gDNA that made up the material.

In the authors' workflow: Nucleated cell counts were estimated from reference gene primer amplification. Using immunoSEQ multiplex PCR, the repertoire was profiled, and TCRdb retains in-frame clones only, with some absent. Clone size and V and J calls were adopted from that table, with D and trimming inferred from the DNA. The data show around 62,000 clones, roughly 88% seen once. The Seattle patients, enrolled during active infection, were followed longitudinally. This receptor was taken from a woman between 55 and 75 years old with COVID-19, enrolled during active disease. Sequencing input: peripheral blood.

This CDR3 is CASSLDRGVYNEQFF. In nucleotides, the CDR3 is TGTGCCAGCAGCCTGGACAGGGGCGTATACAATGAGCAGTTCTTC. This rearrangement joins TRBV7-2 to TRBJ2-1, with 9 bases that match TRBD1. CDR1 is SGHTA and CDR2 is FQGNSA in the germline V gene. The J segment lost 4 bases and the V segment lost 5 bases, leaving 6 bases of the junction unmatched. The CDR3 loop spans 15 amino acids.